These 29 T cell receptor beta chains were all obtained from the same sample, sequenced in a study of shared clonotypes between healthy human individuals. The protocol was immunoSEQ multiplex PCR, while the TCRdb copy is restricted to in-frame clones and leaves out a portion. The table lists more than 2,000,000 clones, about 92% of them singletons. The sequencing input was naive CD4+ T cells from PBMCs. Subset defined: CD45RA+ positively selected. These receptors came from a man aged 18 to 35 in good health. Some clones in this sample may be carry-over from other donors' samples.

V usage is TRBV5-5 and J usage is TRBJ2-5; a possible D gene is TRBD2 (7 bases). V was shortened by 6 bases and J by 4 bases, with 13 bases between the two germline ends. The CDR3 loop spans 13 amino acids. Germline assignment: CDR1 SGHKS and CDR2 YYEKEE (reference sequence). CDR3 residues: CASTVGGGETQYF. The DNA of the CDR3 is TGTGCCAGCACCGTAGGGGGGGGAGAGACCCAGTACTTC. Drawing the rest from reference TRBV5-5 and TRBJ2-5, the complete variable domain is DAGVTQSPTHLIKTRGQQVTLRCSPISGHKSVSWYQQVLGQGPQFIFQYYEKEERGRGNFPDRFSARQFPNYSSELNVNALLLGDSALYLCASTVGGGETQYFGPGTRLLVL.

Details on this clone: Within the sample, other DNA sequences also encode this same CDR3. CDR3 DNA: TGCGCCAGCAGCCCTACTAGCGGGGGATACAATGAGCAGTTCTTC. Translating it yields CASSPTSGGYNEQFF. V and J are TRBV5-1 and TRBJ2-1; 11 nucleotides line up with TRBD2. This CDR3 contains 15 residues. The V segment lost 4 bases and the J segment 4 bases; nucleotides outside the gene matches: 4. Looked up from germline, CDR1 is SGHRS and CDR2 is YFSETQ. Full variable domain (rest looked up from reference TRBV5-1 and TRBJ2-1): KAGVTQTPRYLIKTRGQQVTLSCSPISGHRSVSWYQQTPGQGLQFLFEYFSETQRNKGNFPGRFSGRQFSNSRSEMNVSTLELGDSALYLCASSPTSGGYNEQFFGPGTRLTVL.

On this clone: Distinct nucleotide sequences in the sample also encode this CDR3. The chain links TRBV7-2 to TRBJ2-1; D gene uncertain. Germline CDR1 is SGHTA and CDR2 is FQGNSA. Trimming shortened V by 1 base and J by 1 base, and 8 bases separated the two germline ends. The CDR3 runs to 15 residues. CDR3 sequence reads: CASSLGLGSYNEQFF. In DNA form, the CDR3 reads TGTGCCAGCAGCTTAGGTCTGGGTTCCTACAATGAGCAGTTCTTC.

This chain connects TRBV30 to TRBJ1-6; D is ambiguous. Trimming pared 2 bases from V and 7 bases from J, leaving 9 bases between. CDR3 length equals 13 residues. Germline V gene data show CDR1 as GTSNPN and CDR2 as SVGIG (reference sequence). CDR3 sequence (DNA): TGTGCCTGGAGTCCGGAGAGGAATTCACCCCTCCACTTT. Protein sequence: CAWSPERNSPLHF.

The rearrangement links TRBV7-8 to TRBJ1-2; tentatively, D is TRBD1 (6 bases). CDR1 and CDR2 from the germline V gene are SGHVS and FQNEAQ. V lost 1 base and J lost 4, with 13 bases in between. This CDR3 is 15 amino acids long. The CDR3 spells CASSLGGAASYGYTF. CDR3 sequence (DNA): TGTGCCAGCAGCTTAGGGGGGGCCGCTAGCTATGGCTACACCTTC.

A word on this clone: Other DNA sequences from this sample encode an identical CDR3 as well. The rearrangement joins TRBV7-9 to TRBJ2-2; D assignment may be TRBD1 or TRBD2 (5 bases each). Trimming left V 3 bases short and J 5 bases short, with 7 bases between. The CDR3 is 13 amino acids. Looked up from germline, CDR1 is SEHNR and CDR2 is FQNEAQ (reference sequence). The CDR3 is CASSLGETGELFF. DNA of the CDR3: TGTGCCAGCAGCTTGGGGGAAACCGGGGAGCTGTTTTTT. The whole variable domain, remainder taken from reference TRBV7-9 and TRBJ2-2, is DTGVSQNPRHKITKRGQNVTFRCDPISEHNRLYWYRQTLGQGPEFLTYFQNEAQLEKSRLLSDRFSAERPKGSFSTLEIQRTEQGDSAMYLCASSLGETGELFFGEGSRLTVL.

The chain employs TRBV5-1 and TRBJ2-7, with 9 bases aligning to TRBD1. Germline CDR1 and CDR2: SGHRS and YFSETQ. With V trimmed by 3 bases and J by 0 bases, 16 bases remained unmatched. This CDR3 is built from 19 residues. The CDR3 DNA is TGCGCCAGCAGCTCTCGACCAATCCAGACAGGGGGGCCCTCCTACGAGCAGTACTTC. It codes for CASSSRPIQTGGPSYEQYF. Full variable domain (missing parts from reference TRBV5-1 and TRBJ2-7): KAGVTQTPRYLIKTRGQQVTLSCSPISGHRSVSWYQQTPGQGLQFLFEYFSETQRNKGNFPGRFSGRQFSNSRSEMNVSTLELGDSALYLCASSSRPIQTGGPSYEQYFGPGTRLTVT.

The CDR3 here is CASSSWASTQTYEQYF. DNA of the CDR3: TGTGCCAGCAGTTCTTGGGCTAGTACACAAACCTACGAGCAGTACTTC. The chain links TRBV6-5 to TRBJ2-7; D remains unclear. Germline V gene data show CDR1 as MNHEY and CDR2 as SVGAGI. The CDR3 is made up of 16 amino acids. Trimming took 4 bases from V and 2 from J, leaving 18 bases between them.

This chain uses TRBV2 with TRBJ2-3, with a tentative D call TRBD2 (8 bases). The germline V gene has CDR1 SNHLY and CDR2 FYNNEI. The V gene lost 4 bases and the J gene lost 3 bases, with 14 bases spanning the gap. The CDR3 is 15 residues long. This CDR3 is CASSGIAGQTDTQYF. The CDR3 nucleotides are TGTGCCAGCAGTGGGATAGCGGGACAGACAGATACGCAGTATTTT.

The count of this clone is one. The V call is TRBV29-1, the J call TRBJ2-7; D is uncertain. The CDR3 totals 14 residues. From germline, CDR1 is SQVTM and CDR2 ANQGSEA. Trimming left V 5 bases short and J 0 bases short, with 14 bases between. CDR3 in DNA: TGCAGCGTTCTTGGGTCCTCGACCTCCTACGAGCAGTACTTC. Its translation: CSVLGSSTSYEQYF.

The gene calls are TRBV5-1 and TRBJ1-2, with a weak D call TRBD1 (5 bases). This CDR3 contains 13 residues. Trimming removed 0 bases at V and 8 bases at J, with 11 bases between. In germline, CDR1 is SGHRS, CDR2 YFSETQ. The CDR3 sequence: CASSLAGYEGYTF. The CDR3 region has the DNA TGCGCCAGCAGCTTGGCAGGGTATGAAGGCTACACCTTC.

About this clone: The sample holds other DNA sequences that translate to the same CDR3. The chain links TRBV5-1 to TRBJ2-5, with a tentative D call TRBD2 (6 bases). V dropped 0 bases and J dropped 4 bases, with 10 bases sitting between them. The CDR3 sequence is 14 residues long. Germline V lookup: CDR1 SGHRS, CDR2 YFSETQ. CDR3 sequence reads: CASSLGAGRETQYF. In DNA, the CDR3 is TGCGCCAGCAGCTTGGGAGCCGGGAGAGAGACCCAGTACTTC.

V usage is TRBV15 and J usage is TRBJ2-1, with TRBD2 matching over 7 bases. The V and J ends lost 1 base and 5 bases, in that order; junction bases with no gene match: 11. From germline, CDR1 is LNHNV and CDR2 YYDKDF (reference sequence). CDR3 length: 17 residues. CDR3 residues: CATSRGSGNSFHNEQFF. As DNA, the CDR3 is TGTGCCACCAGCAGAGGCAGCGGGAACTCTTTCCACAATGAGCAGTTCTTC.

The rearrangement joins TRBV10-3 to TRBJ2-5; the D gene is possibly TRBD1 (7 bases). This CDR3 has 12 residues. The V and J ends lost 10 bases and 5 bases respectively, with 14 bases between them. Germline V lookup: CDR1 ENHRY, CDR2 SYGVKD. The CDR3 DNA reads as TGTGCCACCAGGGGGGACGGGGAGACCCAGTACTTC. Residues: CATRGDGETQYF.

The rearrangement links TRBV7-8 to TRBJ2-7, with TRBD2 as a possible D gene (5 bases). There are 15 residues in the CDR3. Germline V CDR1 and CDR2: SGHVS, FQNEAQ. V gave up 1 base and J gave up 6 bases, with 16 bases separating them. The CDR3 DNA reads TGTGCCAGCAGCTTAGTCTTCATCGCGGGCGGCGAGCAGTACTTC. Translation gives CASSLVFIAGGEQYF.

In nucleotides, the CDR3 is TGTGCCAGCAGCTTAGGGCAGGGTGGAGGTAACTATGGCTACACCTTC. It yields the protein CASSLGQGGGNYGYTF. The rearrangement links TRBV7-2 to TRBJ1-2, with D possibly TRBD1 on 5 matching bases. Germline V CDR1 and CDR2: SGHTA, FQGNSA. Trimming removed 1 base from V and 1 base from J, with 13 bases in between. The length of the CDR3 is 16 residues.

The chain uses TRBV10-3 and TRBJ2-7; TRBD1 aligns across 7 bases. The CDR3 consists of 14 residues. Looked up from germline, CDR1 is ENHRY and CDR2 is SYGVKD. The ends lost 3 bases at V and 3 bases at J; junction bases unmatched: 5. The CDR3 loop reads CAISERTGHYEQYF. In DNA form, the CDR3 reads TGTGCCATCAGTGAACGGACAGGACACTACGAGCAGTACTTC.

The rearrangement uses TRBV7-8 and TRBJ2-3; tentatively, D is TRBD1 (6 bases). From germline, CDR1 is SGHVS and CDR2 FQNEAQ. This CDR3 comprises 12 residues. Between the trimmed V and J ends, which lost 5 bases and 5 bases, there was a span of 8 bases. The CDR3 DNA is TGTGCCAGCAGCCCAGGGGAAGATACGCAGTATTTT. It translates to CASSPGEDTQYF.

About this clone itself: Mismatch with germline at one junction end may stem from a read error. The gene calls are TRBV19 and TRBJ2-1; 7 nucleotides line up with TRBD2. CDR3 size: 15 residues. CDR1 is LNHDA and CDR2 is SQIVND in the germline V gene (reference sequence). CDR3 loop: CASSIGGSGANGQFF. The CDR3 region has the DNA TGTGCCAGTAGTATAGGTGGGAGCGGGGCCAATGGGCAGTTCTTC.

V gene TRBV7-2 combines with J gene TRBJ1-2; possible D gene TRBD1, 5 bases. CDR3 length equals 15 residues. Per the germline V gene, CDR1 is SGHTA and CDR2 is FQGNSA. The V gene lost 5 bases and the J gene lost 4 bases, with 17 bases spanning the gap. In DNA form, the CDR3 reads TGTGCCAGCAGCCACCGTCTGGGACCTTCCTATGGCTACACCTTC. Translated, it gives CASSHRLGPSYGYTF.

DNA for the CDR3: TGTGCCAGCAGTGAAGGTCCAGGACTTGCTAATCAGCCCCAGCATTTT. Translation: CASSEGPGLANQPQHF. This chain joins TRBV6-1 and TRBJ1-5; no firm D call. Trimming took off 1 base at V and 4 bases at J, with 14 bases between the two ends. Germline CDR1 and CDR2: MNHNS and SASEGT. The CDR3 has 16 residues.

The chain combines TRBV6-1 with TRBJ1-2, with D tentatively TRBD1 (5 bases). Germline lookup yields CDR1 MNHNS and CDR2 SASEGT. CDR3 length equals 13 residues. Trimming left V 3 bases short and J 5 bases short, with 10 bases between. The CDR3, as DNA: TGTGCCAGCAGTGATGCAGGGAAGTATGGCTACACCTTC. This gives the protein CASSDAGKYGYTF.

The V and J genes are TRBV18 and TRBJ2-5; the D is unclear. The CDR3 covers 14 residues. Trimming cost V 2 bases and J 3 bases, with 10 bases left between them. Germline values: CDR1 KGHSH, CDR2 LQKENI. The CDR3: CASSPVPVKETQYF. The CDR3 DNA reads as TGTGCCAGCTCACCAGTCCCGGTCAAAGAGACCCAGTACTTC.

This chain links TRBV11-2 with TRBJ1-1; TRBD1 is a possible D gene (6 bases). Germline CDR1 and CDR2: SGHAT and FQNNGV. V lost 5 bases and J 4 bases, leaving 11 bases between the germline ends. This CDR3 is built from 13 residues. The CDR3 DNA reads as TGTGCCAGCAGCGTAGTCAGGGGCACTGAAGCTTTCTTT. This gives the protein CASSVVRGTEAFF.

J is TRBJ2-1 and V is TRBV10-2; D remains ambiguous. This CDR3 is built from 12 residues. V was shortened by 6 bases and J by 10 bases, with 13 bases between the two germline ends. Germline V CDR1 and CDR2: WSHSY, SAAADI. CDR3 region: CASSSLGYEQFF. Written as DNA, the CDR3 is TGCGCCAGCAGCTCTCTGGGATACGAGCAGTTCTTC.

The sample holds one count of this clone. The CDR3 reads CSVVGRARSYEQYF. Written as DNA, the CDR3 is TGCAGCGTTGTGGGCAGGGCGAGATCCTACGAGCAGTACTTC. The rearrangement uses TRBV29-1 and TRBJ2-7; a weak D match, TRBD1 (5 bases). Between the trimmed V and J ends, which lost 4 bases and 1 base, there was a span of 14 bases. The CDR3 sequence is 14 residues long. CDR1 SQVTM and CDR2 ANQGSEA come from the germline V gene.

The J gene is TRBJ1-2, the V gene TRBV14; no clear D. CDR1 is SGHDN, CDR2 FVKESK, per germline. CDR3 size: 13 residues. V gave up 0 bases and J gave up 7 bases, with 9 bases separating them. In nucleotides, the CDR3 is TGTGCCAGCAGCCAAGAAAAGGGTCTTGGCTACACCTTC. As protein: CASSQEKGLGYTF.

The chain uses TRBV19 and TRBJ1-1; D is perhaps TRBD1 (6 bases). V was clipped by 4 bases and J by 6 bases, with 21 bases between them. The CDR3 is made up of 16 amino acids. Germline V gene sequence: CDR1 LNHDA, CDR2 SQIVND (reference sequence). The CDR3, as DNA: TGTGCCAGTAGTACCTTACGTCGGGGGCGGAGGGCTGAAGCTTTCTTT. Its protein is CASSTLRRGRRAEAFF.

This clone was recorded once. The CDR3 DNA is TGCGCCAGCAGCCAAGTTCTAGCGGGAGATTTCTCCTACAATGAGCAGTTCTTC. As protein: CASSQVLAGDFSYNEQFF. This chain joins TRBV4-1 and TRBJ2-1, with 10 bases matching TRBD2. V was clipped by 1 base and J by 0 bases; unmatched bases: 6. Germline CDR1 is MGHRA and CDR2 is YSYEKL. CDR3 size: 18 residues.